This entry lists 13 T cell receptor beta chains sequenced from one sample in a study of identical twins. TCRdb called the 5' RACE reads again in MiXCR, with one record for every CDR3 protein. The sample lists approximately 220,000 distinct CDR3 sequences, under 10% occurring once. A further study also used this sample, focusing on yellow fever vaccine responses in identical twins.

The sample taken for sequencing was memory (CD45RO+) T cells sorted from blood. The receptors shown here come from a woman aged 18-29 years in good health.

The J gene is TRBJ1-2, the V gene TRBV29-1, with 8 bases that match TRBD1. V dropped 0 bases and J dropped 11; count of bases not matched to a gene: 11. Germline CDR1 reads SQVTM; CDR2 reads ANQGSEA. CDR3 length: 14 residues. CDR3 sequence reads: CSVEDGQGASAYTF. The CDR3 DNA is TGCAGCGTTGAAGATGGGCAGGGGGCTTCTGCTTACACCTTC.

This clonotype was seen a few times. V and J are TRBV14 and TRBJ2-2; the D gene is possibly TRBD2 (6 bases). V was cut by 4 bases and J by 4 bases, with 16 bases left in between. Germline assignment: CDR1 SGHDN and CDR2 FVKESK. The CDR3 runs to 16 residues. The CDR3 bases are TGTGCCAGCAGCCCCAACGGAGGGGCGAGCACCGGGGAGCTGTTTTTT. Translating gives CASSPNGGASTGELFF.

The V and J genes are TRBV6-4 and TRBJ2-3, with D uncertain. Trimming stripped 4 bases from V and 3 bases from J, with 14 bases between. The germline V gene has CDR1 MRHNA and CDR2 SNTAGT. The CDR3 consists of 15 residues. CDR3 amino acids: CASSASSSVTDTQYF. The DNA of the CDR3 is TGTGCCAGCAGTGCCAGTTCCTCAGTGACAGATACGCAGTATTTT.

The sample holds a few counts of this clonotype. The chain carries TRBV4-1 and TRBJ1-2; D might be TRBD1 (6 bases). Germline V gene sequence: CDR1 MGHRA, CDR2 YSYEKL. The length of the CDR3 is 15 residues. V lost 0 bases and J lost 2, with 10 bases in between. DNA for the CDR3: TGCGCCAGCAGCCAAGAAAGCACAGGGAACTATGGCTACACCTTC. The encoded protein is CASSQESTGNYGYTF.

The genes are TRBV27 and TRBJ2-5; D unresolved. CDR1 MNHEY and CDR2 SMNVEV come from the germline V gene (reference sequence). The germline V and J ends were trimmed by 9 bases and 1 base, with 3 bases remaining between them. This CDR3 region has 10 residues. CDR3 DNA sequence: TGTGCCAGGTCCCAAGAGACCCAGTACTTC. This gives the protein CARSQETQYF.

The chain couples TRBV6-1 to TRBJ2-7; TRBD1 matches at 11 bases. CDR3 size: 15 residues. Germline CDR1 and CDR2: MNHNS and SASEGT. Trimming cost V 8 bases and J 3 bases; bases outside gene matches: 9. The CDR3 spells CASFSRGQGVYEQYF. CDR3 DNA sequence: TGTGCCAGCTTCAGCCGGGGACAGGGGGTCTACGAGCAGTACTTC.

There are many counts of this clonotype. The chain recombines TRBV5-1 with TRBJ2-7; no reliable D call. Between the trimmed V and J ends, which lost 0 bases and 0 bases, there was a span of 7 bases. CDR3 length: 14 amino acids. Per the germline V gene, CDR1 is SGHRS and CDR2 is YFSETQ. The CDR3 loop reads CASSLGWTSYEQYF. Written as DNA, the CDR3 is TGCGCCAGCAGCTTGGGCTGGACCTCCTACGAGCAGTACTTC. Using reference TRBV5-1 and TRBJ2-7 for the parts outside the CDR3, the full variable domain is KAGVTQTPRYLIKTRGQQVTLSCSPISGHRSVSWYQQTPGQGLQFLFEYFSETQRNKGNFPGRFSGRQFSNSRSEMNVSTLELGDSALYLCASSLGWTSYEQYFGPGTRLTVT.

This clonotype was detected many times. The chain is built from TRBV6-2 or TRBV6-3 and TRBJ2-1; D gene uncertain. Germline CDR1 and CDR2: MNHEY and SVGEGT. CDR3 length: 13 residues. Trimming shortened V by 5 bases and J by 7 bases, and 12 bases separated the two germline ends. Here the CDR3 reads CASSTRPNNEQFF. CDR3 nucleotide sequence: TGTGCCAGCAGTACCCGACCGAATAATGAGCAGTTCTTC.

This rearrangement joins TRBV27 to TRBJ2-3, with 14 bases matching TRBD2. The CDR3 is 16 residues long. V trimming: 5 bases; J trimming: 4 bases; junction bases outside the gene matches: 5. Germline assignment: CDR1 MNHEY and CDR2 SMNVEV (reference sequence). The CDR3 is CASSRGTSGGADTQYF. CDR3 nucleotides: TGTGCCAGCAGTCGTGGGACTAGCGGGGGCGCAGATACGCAGTATTTT.

V is TRBV24-1 and J is TRBJ2-3, with 10 bases that match TRBD2. CDR1 is KGHDR, CDR2 SFDVKD, per germline. J lost 2 bases, V lost 1 base, and 11 bases had no gene match. There are 19 residues in the CDR3. CDR3 sequence (DNA): TGTGCCACCAGTGATTTCAGCCGAACTAGCGGGACAGACACAGATACGCAGTATTTT. Translated: CATSDFSRTSGTDTDTQYF.

This clonotype has only a few counts. This rearrangement joins TRBV7-6 to TRBJ2-5, with 10 bases matching TRBD2. CDR1 is SGHVS and CDR2 is FNYEAQ in the germline V gene. J lost 4 bases, V lost 4 bases, and 6 bases had no gene match. The length of the CDR3 is 15 residues. CDR3 amino acids: CASSSIAGGGETQYF. The CDR3 nucleotides are TGTGCCAGCAGCTCCATAGCGGGGGGAGGAGAGACCCAGTACTTC.

This clonotype was picked up many times. V gene TRBV20-1 combines with J gene TRBJ1-6, with D unresolved. This CDR3 is 13 amino acids long. The germline CDR1 and CDR2 sequences are DFQATT and SNEGSKA (reference sequence). Trimming removed 0 bases from V and 12 bases from J, with 12 bases in between. CDR3 in amino acids: CSARDVADGPLHF. CDR3 DNA sequence: TGCAGTGCTAGAGATGTTGCGGACGGACCCCTCCACTTT.

This clonotype was observed a handful of times. The rearrangement uses TRBV6-2 or TRBV6-3 and TRBJ2-2; perhaps TRBD1 as D (7 bases). Trimming removed 3 bases at V and 7 bases at J, with 12 bases between. Germline CDR1 MNHEY, CDR2 SVGEGT. The length of the CDR3 is 14 residues. The CDR3 nucleotides read TGTGCCAGCAGTTATACAGGGGAGGTCGGGGAGCTGTTTTTT. Amino acid sequence: CASSYTGEVGELFF.